This T cell receptor (beta chain) was captured by sequencing in a study of OX40 agonist ivuxolimab in advanced cancers. Whole-study context: Three patients, one with hepatocellular carcinoma and two with cutaneous melanoma, responded partially. Study conclusions and caveats: On average, CD8+ T cells had more expanded clones than CD4+.

Points on this clone: Antigen specificity is unknown.

The germline V gene has CDR1 SGDLS and CDR2 YYNGEE. J gave up 2 bases and V 4 bases, and 8 bases lay outside the gene matches. CDR3 length equals 15 residues. TCRdb's table, derived via immunoSEQ multiplex PCR, lists solely in-frame clones and lacks some. The table has approximately 70,000 clones, approximately 80% seen once. The chain joins TRBV9 to TRBJ2-7; 8 nucleotides line up with TRBD2. This sample comprised CD4+ or CD8+ T cells sorted from blood, obtained in a trial of the OX40 agonist ivuxolimab. The receptor's source is an adult with an advanced solid tumor such as melanoma, head and neck, liver or kidney cancer. This CDR3 reads CASSPRERGPYEQYF. CDR3 in DNA: TGTGCCAGCAGCCCCCGAGAGCGGGGGCCCTACGAGCAGTACTTC.